This T cell receptor beta chain was recovered during a study of OX40 agonist ivuxolimab in advanced cancers. Study context: Of mixed ages from 23 to 79 and averaging approximately 60 years, the group was more than 65% male. Partial responses were recorded for three patients, including one with hepatocellular carcinoma and two with cutaneous melanoma.

Trimming cost V 5 bases and J 6 bases; bases outside gene matches: 5. Germline assignment: CDR1 SGHTA and CDR2 FQGNSA. The CDR3 consists of 13 residues. The assay was immunoSEQ multiplex PCR, and TCRdb's table has in-frame clones only and misses some. The table shows fewer than 75,000 clones, with approximately 91% occurring only once. This receptor was taken from an adult with an advanced solid tumor such as melanoma, head and neck, liver or kidney cancer. The chain has TRBV7-2 and TRBJ1-2, with 8 bases matching TRBD1. Source: CD4+ or CD8+ T cells sorted from blood, taken in a trial of the OX40 agonist ivuxolimab. CDR3 in DNA: TGTGCCAGCAGCCCTATGACAGGGGATGGCTACACCTTC. This translates into CASSPMTGDGYTF.